This T cell receptor (beta chain) came from a study of OX40 agonist ivuxolimab in advanced cancers. TCRdb's copy holds only in-frame clones and misses some; the assay was immunoSEQ multiplex PCR. The sample yields some 120,000 clones, 85% to 95% seen once. In germline, CDR1 is LNHDA, CDR2 SQIVND (reference sequence). CDR3 size: 11 residues. Deletions cut 6 bases from V and 6 bases from J, with 6 bases between. This chain links TRBV19 with TRBJ1-5; D is ambiguous. The starting material was CD4+ or CD8+ T cells sorted from blood, obtained in a trial of the OX40 agonist ivuxolimab. This sequence was found in an adult with an advanced solid tumor such as melanoma, head and neck, liver or kidney cancer. CDR3 residues: CASSDRQPQHF. CDR3 coding DNA: TGTGCCAGTAGCGATCGTCAGCCCCAGCATTTT.